This TCR beta chain emerged from a study of radiotherapy plus CTLA-4 blockade in lung cancer. The study's findings and limits: With interferon-beta, early dynamics of blood T cell clones were reported to best predict response.

The CDR3 loop spans 15 amino acids. CDR1 and CDR2 from the germline V gene are SGDLS and YYNGEE. V was cut by 4 bases and J by 7 bases, with 17 bases left in between. The protocol was immunoSEQ multiplex PCR, while the TCRdb copy is restricted to in-frame clones and leaves out a portion. The data show 50,000 or so clones, 65% to 85% seen once. On this clone itself: Its antigen remains unknown.

This clonotype was obtained from a human donor with non-small cell lung cancer who had stable disease on radiotherapy plus ipilimumab. V and J are TRBV9 and TRBJ2-2; perhaps D is TRBD1 or TRBD2 (5 bases each). The input for sequencing was peripheral blood, taken from a patient treated with radiotherapy plus ipilimumab. CDR3 protein: CASSLEGSSYGELFF. CDR3 bases: TGTGCCAGCAGCCTAGAGGGGTCGTCGTACGGGGAGCTGTTTTTT.